The T cell receptor (beta chain) described here comes from a study of spatial heterogeneity in lung cancer. Study summary: Detection consistently captured more beta-chain sequences than alpha-chain sequences. Study-level points and caveats: Follow-up blood showed ubiquitous expanded tumor TCRs less than blood at resection did.

Time point defined: sample taken at primary tumor resection. Researchers sequenced whole RNA taken from tumor, nontumor lung or frozen PBMC without sorting. The donors comprised about 70 untreated early-stage non-small cell lung cancer patients. TCR cDNA molecules were tagged individually, and each one carried a unique molecular identifier. TCRdb passed the 5' RACE reads through MiXCR, listing each CDR3 protein once. Among 20,000 to 25,000 distinct CDR3 sequences, about 7% were seen once, and the ten largest hold roughly an eighth. This clonotype was counted at least ten times. The antigen is not known. The clonotype originates from a male donor with early-stage non-small cell lung cancer. This specimen consisted of PBMCs, obtained at surgery.

The CDR3 sequence is CATSDLGSPSSYNEQFF. CDR3 DNA: TGTGCCACCAGTGATTTAGGCTCCCCGAGCTCCTACAATGAGCAGTTCTTC. The chain has TRBV24-1 and TRBJ2-1; D not resolved. The germline CDR1 and CDR2 sequences are KGHDR and SFDVKD. The ends were cut back, 1 base at V and 0 bases at J, with 12 bases in the middle. CDR3 length: 17 residues.